This TCR beta chain comes out of a study of Ad26.COV2.S vaccination and SARS-CoV-2 variants. Study-wide points: Vaccine recipients and placebo recipients showed similar non-spike TCR breadth.

The data were produced by immunoSEQ multiplex PCR, yet TCRdb's version contains in-frame clones alone and is incomplete. The table has approximately 240,000 clones, roughly 88% seen once. V lost 4 bases and J lost 5, with 10 bases in between. Germline V gives CDR1 LNHDA, CDR2 SQIVND (reference sequence). The CDR3 is made up of 13 amino acids. The treatment is: 15 to 20 received Ad26.COV2.S at low or high dose, single or two shots; 5 received placebo; per-sample allocation not given. Sampling was done on day 63 after the first vaccine or placebo injection. Within Boston, the person who donated was an adult of 18-55 years. Points on this clone: The antigen remains unidentified.

The sequence was obtained from a person between 18 and 65 years old who received the Ad26.COV2.S COVID-19 vaccine or a placebo. J is TRBJ2-3 and V is TRBV19; D remains ambiguous. The specimen was peripheral blood, collected in a trial of Ad26.COV2.S vaccine versus placebo. CDR3 amino acids: CASSTIRGDTQYF. The CDR3, as DNA: TGTGCCAGTAGTACGATACGCGGAGATACGCAGTATTTT.